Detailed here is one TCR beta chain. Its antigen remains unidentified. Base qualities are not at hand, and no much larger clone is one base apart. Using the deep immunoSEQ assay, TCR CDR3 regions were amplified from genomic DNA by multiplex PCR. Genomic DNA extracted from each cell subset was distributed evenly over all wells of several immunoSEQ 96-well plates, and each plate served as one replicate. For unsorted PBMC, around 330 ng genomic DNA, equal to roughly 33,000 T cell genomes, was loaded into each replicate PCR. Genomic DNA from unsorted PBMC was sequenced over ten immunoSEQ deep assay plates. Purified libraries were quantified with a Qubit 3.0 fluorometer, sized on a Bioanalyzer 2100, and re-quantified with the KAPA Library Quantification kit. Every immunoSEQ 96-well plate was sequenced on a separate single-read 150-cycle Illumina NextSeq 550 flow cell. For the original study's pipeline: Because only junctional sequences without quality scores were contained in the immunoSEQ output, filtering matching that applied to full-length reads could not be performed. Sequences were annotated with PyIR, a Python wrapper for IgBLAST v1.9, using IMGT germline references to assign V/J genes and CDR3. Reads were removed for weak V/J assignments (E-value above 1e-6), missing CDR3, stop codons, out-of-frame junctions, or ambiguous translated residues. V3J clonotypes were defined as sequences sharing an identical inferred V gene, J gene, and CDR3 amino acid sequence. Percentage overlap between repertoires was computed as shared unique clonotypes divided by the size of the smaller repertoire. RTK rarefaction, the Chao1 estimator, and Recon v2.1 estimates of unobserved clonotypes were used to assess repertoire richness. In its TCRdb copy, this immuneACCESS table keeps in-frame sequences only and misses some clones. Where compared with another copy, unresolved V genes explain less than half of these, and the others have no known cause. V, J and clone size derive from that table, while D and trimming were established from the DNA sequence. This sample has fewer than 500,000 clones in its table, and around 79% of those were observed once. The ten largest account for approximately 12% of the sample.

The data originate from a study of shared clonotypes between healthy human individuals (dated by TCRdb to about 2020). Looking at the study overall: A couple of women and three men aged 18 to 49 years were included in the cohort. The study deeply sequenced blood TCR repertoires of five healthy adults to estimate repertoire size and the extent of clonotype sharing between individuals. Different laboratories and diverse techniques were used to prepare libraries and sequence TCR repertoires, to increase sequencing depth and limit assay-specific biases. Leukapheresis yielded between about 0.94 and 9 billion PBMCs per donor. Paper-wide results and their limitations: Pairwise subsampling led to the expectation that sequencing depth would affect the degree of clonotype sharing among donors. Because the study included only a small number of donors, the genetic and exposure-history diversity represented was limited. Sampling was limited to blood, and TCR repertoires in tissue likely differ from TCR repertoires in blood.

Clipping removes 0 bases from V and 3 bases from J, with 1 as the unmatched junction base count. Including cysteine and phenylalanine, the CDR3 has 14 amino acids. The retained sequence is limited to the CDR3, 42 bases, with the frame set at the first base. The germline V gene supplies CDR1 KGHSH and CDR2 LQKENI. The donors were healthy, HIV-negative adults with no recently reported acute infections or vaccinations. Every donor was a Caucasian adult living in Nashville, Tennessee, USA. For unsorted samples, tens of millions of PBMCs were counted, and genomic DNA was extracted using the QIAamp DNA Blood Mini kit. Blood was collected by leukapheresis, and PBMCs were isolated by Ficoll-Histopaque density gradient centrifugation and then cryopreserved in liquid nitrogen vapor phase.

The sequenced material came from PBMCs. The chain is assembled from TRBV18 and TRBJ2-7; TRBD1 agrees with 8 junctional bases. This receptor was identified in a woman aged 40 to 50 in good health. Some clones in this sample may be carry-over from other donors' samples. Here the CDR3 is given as CASSPPQGVYEQYF. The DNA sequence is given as TGTGCCAGCTCACCACCACAGGGGGTCTACGAGCAGTACTTC.